These 8 T cell receptor beta chains originate from one sample sequenced in a study of blood T cell repertoires in COVID-19. The repertoire was sequenced with immunoSEQ multiplex PCR; TCRdb's copy has only in-frame clones and lacks some. The sample records 75,000 to 100,000 clones, 65% to 85% being singletons. Sequencing was carried out using peripheral blood. Every receptor here comes from a woman older than 75 with acute or convalescent COVID-19.

CDR3 residues: CSASPMTVTQETQYF. CDR3 nucleotides: TGCAGTGCTAGTCCTATGACAGTTACCCAAGAGACCCAGTACTTC. The chain combines TRBV20-1 with TRBJ2-5, with D tentatively TRBD1 (5 bases). The CDR3 length is 15 residues. Trimming shortened V by 3 bases and J by 1 base, and 15 bases separated the two germline ends. Germline V CDR1 and CDR2: DFQATT, SNEGSKA (reference sequence).

The rearrangement uses TRBV24-1 and TRBJ2-5, with 9 bases fitting TRBD2. V gave up 0 bases and J gave up 5 bases; unmatched junction bases: 3. Germline assignment: CDR1 KGHDR and CDR2 SFDVKD. The CDR3 is 15 amino acids. CDR3 residues: CATSDLLAGGETQYF. The CDR3 DNA follows: TGTGCCACCAGTGATTTGCTCGCGGGAGGGGAGACCCAGTACTTC.

The chain employs TRBV4-1 and TRBJ1-6; D ambiguous. Germline V gene data show CDR1 as MGHRA and CDR2 as YSYEKL. Trimming cost V 1 base and J 1 base, with 11 bases left between them. CDR3 length: 17 residues. The CDR3 protein is CASSQVLGASYNSPLHF. Written as DNA, the CDR3 is TGCGCCAGCAGCCAAGTACTCGGAGCTTCCTATAATTCACCCCTCCACTTT.

The chain combines TRBV10-1 with TRBJ2-3, with 11 bases identical to TRBD2. Germline values: CDR1 WNHNN, CDR2 SYGVQD (reference sequence). The CDR3 runs 20 residues. After removal of 1 base from V and 7 bases from J, the junction contained 19 bases not matched to a gene. The CDR3 sequence: CASSEFPIQPLAGEDNTQYF. The CDR3 nucleotides are TGCGCCAGCAGTGAGTTCCCCATACAGCCACTAGCGGGAGAGGACAATACGCAGTATTTT.

The V gene is TRBV25-1, the J gene TRBJ1-2; D is uncertain. V gave up 8 bases and J gave up 2 bases, with 6 bases separating them. This CDR3 is 11 amino acids long. Per germline, CDR1 MGHDK and CDR2 SYGVNS. The CDR3 loop is CASATNYGYTF. DNA for the CDR3: TGTGCCAGCGCTACCAACTATGGCTACACCTTC.

This clone was seen just once. V usage is TRBV10-3 and J usage is TRBJ1-6; 8 bases fit TRBD1. J lost 7 bases, V lost 6 bases, and 5 bases had no gene match. The CDR3 sequence is 14 residues long. Germline V gene lookup returns CDR1 ENHRY and CDR2 SYGVKD. CDR3 sequence reads: CAIREDRDNSPLHF. The CDR3 bases are TGTGCCATCAGGGAGGACAGGGACAATTCACCCCTCCACTTT.

This chain connects TRBV3-1 (or the pseudogene TRBV3-2) to TRBJ1-6; D gene ambiguous. In germline, CDR1 is LGHDT, CDR2 YNNKEL (reference sequence). There are 15 residues in the CDR3. The V and J ends lost 4 bases and 7 bases respectively, with 14 bases between them. This chain's CDR3 is CASSPSWGGNSPLHF. The CDR3 DNA reads as TGTGCCAGCAGCCCATCGTGGGGAGGGAATTCACCCCTCCACTTT.

In its sample, this clone was seen once. The gene calls are TRBV6-5 and TRBJ1-1, with D tentatively TRBD1 (6 bases). The V end lost 7 bases, the J end lost 7 bases, and 16 bases lay between the germline ends. Germline assignment: CDR1 MNHEY and CDR2 SVGAGI. The CDR3 covers 13 residues. The CDR3 region is CASIPPGTNEAFF. DNA of the CDR3: TGTGCCAGCATTCCCCCGGGGACAAATGAAGCTTTCTTT.